This paragraph covers one T cell receptor (beta chain) sequence. Its antigen is currently unknown. Method: immunoSEQ multiplex PCR; TCRdb's copy keeps in-frame clones and lacks some. Here the sample spans 350,000 to 450,000 clones, around 92% being singletons. This sample was included in a study of Ad26.COV2.S vaccination and SARS-CoV-2 variants. Across the study: By the intramuscular route, Ad26.COV2.S was given once, or twice 56 days apart.

Study observations and caveats: Greater spike-specific TCR breadth was seen in vaccine recipients than in placebo recipients. Comparable non-spike TCR breadth was observed in vaccine and placebo recipients.

Trimming took 7 bases from V and 4 from J, leaving 17 bases between them. The CDR3 runs to 15 residues. Germline V gene data show CDR1 as MNHNY and CDR2 as SVGAGI (reference sequence). The treatment here: about 20 received Ad26.COV2.S at low or high dose, single or two shots; about 5 received placebo; per-sample allocation not given. Sampling occurred on day 63 after the first vaccine or placebo injection. This receptor was obtained from a person aged 18-65 years who received the Ad26.COV2.S COVID-19 vaccine or a placebo. This specimen consisted of peripheral blood, obtained in a trial of Ad26.COV2.S vaccine versus placebo. The chain couples TRBV6-6 to TRBJ1-5; D is possibly TRBD1 (5 bases). For the CDR3, the DNA is TGTGCCAGCACACTTATGGGGCGCAATAATCAGCCCCAGCATTTT. Translation: CASTLMGRNNQPQHF.